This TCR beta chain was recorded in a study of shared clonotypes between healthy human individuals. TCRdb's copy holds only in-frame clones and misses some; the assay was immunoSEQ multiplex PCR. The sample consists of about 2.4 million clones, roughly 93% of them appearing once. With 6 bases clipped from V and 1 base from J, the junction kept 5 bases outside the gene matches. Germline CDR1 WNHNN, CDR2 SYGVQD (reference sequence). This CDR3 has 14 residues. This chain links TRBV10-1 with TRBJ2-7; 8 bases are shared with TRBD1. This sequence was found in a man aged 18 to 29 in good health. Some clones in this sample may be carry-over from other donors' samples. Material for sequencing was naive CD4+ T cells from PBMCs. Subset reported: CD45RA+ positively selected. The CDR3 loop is CASRGTGGSYEQYF. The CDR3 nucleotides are TGCGCCAGCAGAGGAACAGGGGGTTCCTACGAGCAGTACTTC.